These T cell receptor beta chains were read from a single sample in a study of somatic mutations in cytotoxic T cells in rheumatoid arthritis. Clones were read by immunoSEQ multiplex PCR, and TCRdb kept only the in-frame ones, dropping some. The top ten hold around two fifths of the sample, which has 2,500 or so clones, 60% to 80% seen once. The sample taken for sequencing was CD8+ T cells sorted from blood. Source of these receptors: a man in his sixties or seventies with rheumatoid arthritis. The CDR3 runs from the conserved cysteine through the conserved F or W. The order of the fields is V gene, CDR3 length, J gene, CDR3 protein.

>TRBV5-4|15|TRBJ2-7
CASSLLGRPPYEQYF
>TRBV7-9|16|TRBJ2-6
CASSGTDGSGANVLTF
>TRBV11-3|15|TRBJ2-3
CASSPGGGPTDTQYF
>TRBV9|14|TRBJ2-7
CASSVGRGNYEQYF
>TRBV10-3|13|TRBJ2-3
CAIRGGATDTQYF
>TRBV30|14|TRBJ1-5
CAWSLLTAGQPQHF
>TRBV18|14|TRBJ2-7
CASSPPRSGYEQYF
>TRBV11-2|18|TRBJ1-4
CASSLEGVGAATNEKLFF
>TRBV11-2|14|TRBJ2-7
CASSLGTGFYEQYF
>TRBV6-1|17|TRBJ2-5
CASSESPAGATQETQYF
>TRBV27|15|TRBJ2-3
CASSLAGVPRDTQYF
>TRBV4-1|17|TRBJ1-2
CASSQDVGTGGASGYTF